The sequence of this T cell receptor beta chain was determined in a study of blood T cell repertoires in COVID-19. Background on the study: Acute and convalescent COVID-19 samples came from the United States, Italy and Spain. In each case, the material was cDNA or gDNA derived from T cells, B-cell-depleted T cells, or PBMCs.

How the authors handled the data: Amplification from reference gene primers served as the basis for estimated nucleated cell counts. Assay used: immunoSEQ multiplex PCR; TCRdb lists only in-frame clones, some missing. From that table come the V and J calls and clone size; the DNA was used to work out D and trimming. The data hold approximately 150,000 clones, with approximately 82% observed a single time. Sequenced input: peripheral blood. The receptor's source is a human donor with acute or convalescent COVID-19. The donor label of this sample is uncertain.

The CDR3 loop is CASSPRGDTQYF. The DNA of the CDR3 is TGTGCCAGCAGCCCCAGGGGAGATACGCAGTATTTT. This sequence joins TRBV7-9 and TRBJ2-3, with D possibly TRBD1 on 6 matching bases. Germline CDR1 SEHNR, CDR2 FQNEAQ (reference sequence). Trimming took 5 bases from V and 5 from J, leaving 8 bases between them. The CDR3 extends over 12 amino acids.